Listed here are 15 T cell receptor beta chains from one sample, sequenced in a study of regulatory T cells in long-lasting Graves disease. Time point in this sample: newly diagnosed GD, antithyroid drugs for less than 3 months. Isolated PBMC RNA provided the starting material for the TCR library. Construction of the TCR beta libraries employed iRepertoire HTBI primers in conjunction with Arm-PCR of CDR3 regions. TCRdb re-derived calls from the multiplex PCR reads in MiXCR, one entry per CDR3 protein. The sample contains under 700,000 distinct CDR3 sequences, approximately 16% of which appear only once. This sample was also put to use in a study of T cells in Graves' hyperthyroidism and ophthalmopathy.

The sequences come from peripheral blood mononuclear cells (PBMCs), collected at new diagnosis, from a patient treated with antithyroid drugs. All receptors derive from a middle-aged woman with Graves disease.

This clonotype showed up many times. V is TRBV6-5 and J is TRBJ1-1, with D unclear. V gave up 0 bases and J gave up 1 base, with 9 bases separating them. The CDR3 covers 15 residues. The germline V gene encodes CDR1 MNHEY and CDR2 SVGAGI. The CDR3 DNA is TGTGCCAGCAGTTACTCGGGGTGGGGGAACACTGAAGCTTTCTTT. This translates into CASSYSGWGNTEAFF.

CDR3: CASSEATGSSLAEAFF. CDR3 DNA sequence: TGTGCCAGTAGTGAGGCTACAGGGTCGAGTCTTGCTGAAGCTTTCTTT. J is TRBJ1-1 and V is TRBV19, with D possibly being TRBD1 (6 bases). The CDR3 runs to 16 residues. The V gene lost 5 bases and the J gene lost 6 bases, with 22 bases spanning the gap. The germline V gene encodes CDR1 LNHDA and CDR2 SQIVND (reference sequence).

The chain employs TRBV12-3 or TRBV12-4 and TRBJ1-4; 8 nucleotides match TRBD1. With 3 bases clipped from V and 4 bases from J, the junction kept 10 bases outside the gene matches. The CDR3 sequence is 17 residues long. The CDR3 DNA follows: TGTGCCAGCAGTTTCTCCCCCGGGACAGGCTTTAATGAAAAACTGTTTTTT. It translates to CASSFSPGTGFNEKLFF.

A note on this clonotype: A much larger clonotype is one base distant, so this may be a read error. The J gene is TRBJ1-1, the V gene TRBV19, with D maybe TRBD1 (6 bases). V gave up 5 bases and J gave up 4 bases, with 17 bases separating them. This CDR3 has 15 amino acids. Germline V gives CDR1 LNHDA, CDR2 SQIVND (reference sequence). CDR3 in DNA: TGTGCCAGTAGTTCCCTGGGGGCAGTCAGCACTGAAGCTTTCTTT. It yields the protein CASSSLGAVSTEAFF. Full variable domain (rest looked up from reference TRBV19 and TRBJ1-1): DGGITQSPKYLFRKEGQNVTLSCEQNLNHDAMYWYRQDPGQGLRLIYYSQIVNDFQKGDIAEGYSVSREKKESFPLTVTSAQKNPTAFYLCASSSLGAVSTEAFFGQGTRLTVV.

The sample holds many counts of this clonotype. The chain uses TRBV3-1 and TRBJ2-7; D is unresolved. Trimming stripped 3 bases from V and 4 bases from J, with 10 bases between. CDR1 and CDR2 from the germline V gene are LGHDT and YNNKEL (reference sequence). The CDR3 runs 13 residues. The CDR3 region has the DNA TGTGCCAGCAGCCATAACGGAATTTACGAGCAGTACTTC. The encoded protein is CASSHNGIYEQYF.

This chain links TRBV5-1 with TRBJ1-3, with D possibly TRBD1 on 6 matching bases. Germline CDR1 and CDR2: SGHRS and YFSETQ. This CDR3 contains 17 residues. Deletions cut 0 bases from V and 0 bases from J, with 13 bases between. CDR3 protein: CASSLGATGFSGNTIYF. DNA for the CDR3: TGCGCCAGCAGCTTGGGAGCGACAGGTTTCTCTGGAAACACCATATATTTT.

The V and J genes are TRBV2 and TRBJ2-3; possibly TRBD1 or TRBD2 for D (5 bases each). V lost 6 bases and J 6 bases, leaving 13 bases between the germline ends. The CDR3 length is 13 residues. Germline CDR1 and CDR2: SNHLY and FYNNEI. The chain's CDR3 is CASRADWGDTQYF. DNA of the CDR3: TGTGCCAGCAGGGCCGATTGGGGGGATACGCAGTATTTT.

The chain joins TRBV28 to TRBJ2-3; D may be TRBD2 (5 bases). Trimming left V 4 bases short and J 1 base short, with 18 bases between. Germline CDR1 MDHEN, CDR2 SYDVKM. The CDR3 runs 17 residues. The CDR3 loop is CASSYSPSIGGTDTQYF. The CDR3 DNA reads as TGTGCCAGCAGTTACTCGCCCAGTATCGGGGGCACAGATACGCAGTATTTT.

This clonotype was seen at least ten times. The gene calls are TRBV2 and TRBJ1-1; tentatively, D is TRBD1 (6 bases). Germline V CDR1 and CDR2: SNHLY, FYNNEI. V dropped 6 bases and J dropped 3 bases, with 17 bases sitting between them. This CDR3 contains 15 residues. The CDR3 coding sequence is TGTGCCAGCAGGGTGGACAGTGTTTCGGACACTGAAGCTTTCTTT. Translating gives CASRVDSVSDTEAFF.

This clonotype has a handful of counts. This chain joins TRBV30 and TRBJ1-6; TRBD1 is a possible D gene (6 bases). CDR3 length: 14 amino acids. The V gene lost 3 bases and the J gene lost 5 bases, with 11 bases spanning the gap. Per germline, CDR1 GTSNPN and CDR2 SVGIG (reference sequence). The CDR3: CAWSLQGNNSPLHF. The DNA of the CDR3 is TGTGCCTGGAGCCTACAGGGTAATAATTCACCCCTCCACTTT.

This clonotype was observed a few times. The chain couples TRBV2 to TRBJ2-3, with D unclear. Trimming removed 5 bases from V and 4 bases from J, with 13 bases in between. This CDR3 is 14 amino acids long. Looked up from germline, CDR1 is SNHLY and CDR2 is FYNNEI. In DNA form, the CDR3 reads TGTGCCAGCAGTTTAGTCCACTTCTCAGATACGCAGTATTTT. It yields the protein CASSLVHFSDTQYF.

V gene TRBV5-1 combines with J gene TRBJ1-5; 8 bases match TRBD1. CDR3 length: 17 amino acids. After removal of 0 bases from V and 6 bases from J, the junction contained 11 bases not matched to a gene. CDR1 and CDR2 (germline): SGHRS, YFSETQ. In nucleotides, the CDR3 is TGCGCCAGCAGCTTGGAGGCTTCGGACAGGGTTGGTCAGCCCCAGCATTTT. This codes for CASSLEASDRVGQPQHF.

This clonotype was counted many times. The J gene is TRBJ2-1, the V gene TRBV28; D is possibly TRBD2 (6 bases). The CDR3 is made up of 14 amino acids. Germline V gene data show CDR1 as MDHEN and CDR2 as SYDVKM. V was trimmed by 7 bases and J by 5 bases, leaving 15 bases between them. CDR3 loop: CASTQFWGDNEQFF. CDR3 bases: TGTGCCAGCACCCAGTTCTGGGGGGACAATGAGCAGTTCTTC. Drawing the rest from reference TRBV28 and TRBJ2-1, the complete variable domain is DVKVTQSSRYLVKRTGEKVFLECVQDMDHENMFWYRQDPGLGLRLIYFSYDVKMKEKGDIPEGYSVSREKKERFSLILESASTNQTSMYLCASTQFWGDNEQFFGPGTRLTVL.

Here the CDR3 DNA reads TGTGCCAGCAGTGAGATAGGGGAGTACGAGCAGTACTTC. It codes for CASSEIGEYEQYF. The V and J genes are TRBV6-1 and TRBJ2-7; the D call may be TRBD1 or TRBD2 (5 bases each). Per germline, CDR1 MNHNS and CDR2 SASEGT. The CDR3 spans 13 residues. Between the trimmed V and J ends, which lost 3 bases and 4 bases, there was a span of 10 bases.

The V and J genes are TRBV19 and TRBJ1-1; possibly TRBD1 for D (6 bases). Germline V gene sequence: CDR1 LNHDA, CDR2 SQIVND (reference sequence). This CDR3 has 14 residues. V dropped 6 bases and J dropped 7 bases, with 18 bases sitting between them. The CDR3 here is CASRNREVENEAFF. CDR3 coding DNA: TGTGCCAGTAGGAACAGGGAGGTGGAGAATGAAGCTTTCTTT.